This T cell receptor (beta chain) appears in the sequencing data of a study of blood T cell repertoires in COVID-19. In the study overall: PBMCs, B-cell-depleted T cells, or T cells provided the cDNA or gDNA that made up the material.

Trimming at V came to 2 bases and at J to 5 bases, leaving 14 bases not matched to a gene. Looked up from germline, CDR1 is MDHEN and CDR2 is SYDVKM. The CDR3 spans 19 residues. TCRdb keeps only in-frame clones here, not all; method: immunoSEQ multiplex PCR. The sample has approximately 230,000 clones; 70% to 85% are singletons. The chain recombines TRBV28 with TRBJ2-3, with 12 nucleotides matching TRBD1. The sequence was collected from a man aged 35-49 years who had recovered from COVID-19. Sequencing input: PBMCs or T cells enriched from blood (not recorded which). The CDR3 coding sequence is TGTGCCAGCAGTTTAGCCGGGACAGGGGGCGTTACCCCACAAGATACGCAGTATTTT. Translation: CASSLAGTGGVTPQDTQYF.